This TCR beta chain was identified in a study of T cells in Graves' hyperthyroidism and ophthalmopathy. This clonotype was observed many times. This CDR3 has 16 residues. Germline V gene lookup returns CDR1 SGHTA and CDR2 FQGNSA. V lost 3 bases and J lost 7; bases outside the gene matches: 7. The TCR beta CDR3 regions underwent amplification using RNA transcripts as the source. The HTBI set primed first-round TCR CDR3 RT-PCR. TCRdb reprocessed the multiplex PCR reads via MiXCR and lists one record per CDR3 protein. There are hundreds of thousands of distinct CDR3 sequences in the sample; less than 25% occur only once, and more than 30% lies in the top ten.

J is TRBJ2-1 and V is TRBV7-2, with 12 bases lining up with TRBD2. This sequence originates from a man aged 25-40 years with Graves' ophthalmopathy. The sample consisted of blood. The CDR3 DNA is TGTGCCAGCAGCTTCCAAAGGACTAGCGGGATAAATGAGCAGTTCTTC. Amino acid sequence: CASSFQRTSGINEQFF.